The present TCR beta chain was sequenced within a study of early T cells in non-severe SARS-CoV-2 infection. The CDR3 extends over 14 amino acids. Germline-derived CDR1 and CDR2 are DFQATT and SNEGSKA (reference sequence). Trimming took off 2 bases at V and 3 bases at J, with 12 bases between the two ends. Individual cDNA molecules were tagged with unique molecular identifiers, the study reported. In TCRdb, the 5' RACE reads were re-called with MiXCR into one record per CDR3 protein. The data show roughly 35,000 distinct CDR3 sequences, with 4.5% to 7% seen just once and 25% to 30% held by the top ten.

This chain uses TRBV20-1 with TRBJ2-3, with a possible D match to TRBD1 (7 bases). Sequencing was performed on whole blood. The TCR originated in an adult who was a healthcare worker with PCR-confirmed SARS-CoV-2 infection or an uninfected control (not recorded which). The CDR3: CSARTTGRTDTQYF. CDR3 coding DNA: TGCAGTGCTAGAACGACAGGGAGGACAGATACGCAGTATTTT.